Described below is a single T cell receptor beta chain sequence and its context. Antigen unknown. The sample is drawn from a study of Ad26.COV2.S vaccination and SARS-CoV-2 variants. Across the study: Donor joined the COV1001 Ad26.COV2.S trial arm. In the study, Ad26.COV2.S was injected intramuscularly once, or twice 56 days apart.

Treatment in this sample: roughly 18 received Ad26.COV2.S at low or high dose, single or two shots; about five received placebo; per-sample allocation not given. After the first vaccine or placebo injection, samples were drawn on day 63. An Ad26 vector that expressed Wuhan-strain SARS-CoV-2 spike constituted the vaccine. Sequenced by immunoSEQ multiplex PCR; TCRdb stores in-frame clones only, minus some. The sample lists roughly 400,000 clones; 92% were seen once. This CDR3 comprises 14 residues. Germline CDR1 reads GTSNPN; CDR2 reads SVGIG (reference sequence). The V segment lost 4 bases and the J segment 0 bases; nucleotides outside the gene matches: 5. Study conclusions and caveats: The study found higher spike-specific TCR breadth in vaccine than placebo recipients.

The sequence was collected from a person between 18 and 65 years old who received the Ad26.COV2.S COVID-19 vaccine or a placebo. This chain joins TRBV30 and TRBJ2-7, with 8 bases aligning to TRBD1. Specimen: peripheral blood, collected in a trial of Ad26.COV2.S vaccine versus placebo. The CDR3 sequence: CAWKRQGNSYEQYF. The CDR3 DNA reads as TGTGCCTGGAAGCGACAGGGGAACTCCTACGAGCAGTACTTC.